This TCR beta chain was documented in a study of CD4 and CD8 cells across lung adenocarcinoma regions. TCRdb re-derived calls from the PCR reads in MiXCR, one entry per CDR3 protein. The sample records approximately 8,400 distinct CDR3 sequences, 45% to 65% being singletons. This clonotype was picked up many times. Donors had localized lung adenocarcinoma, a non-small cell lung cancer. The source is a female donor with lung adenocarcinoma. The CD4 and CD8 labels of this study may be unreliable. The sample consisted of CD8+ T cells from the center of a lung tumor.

In nucleotides, the CDR3 is TGTGCCAGCAGTTACTCGCGGGAGAACACCGGGGAGCTGTTTTTT. Protein sequence: CASSYSRENTGELFF. The genes are TRBV6-5 and TRBJ2-2; D perhaps matches TRBD2 (6 bases). V shed 0 bases and J shed 1 base, with 6 bases lying between them. Per germline, CDR1 MNHEY and CDR2 SVGAGI. The CDR3 runs 15 residues.